The next 25 T cell receptor beta chains were all read from a single sample in a study of blood T cells in healthy people across ages. It was with a sample-barcoded 5' primer and a J-beta primer mix that a second PCR of roughly 7 to 12 cycles was run. TCRdb analysed the 5' RACE reads with MiXCR anew, one entry per CDR3 protein. The data show under 950,000 distinct CDR3 sequences, 22% seen once. The sequencing input was blood. The receptors derive from a man aged 65-85 years in good health.

This clonotype appeared many times. The chain recombines TRBV5-1 with TRBJ1-1; tentative D call: TRBD1 (5 bases). V was pared by 0 bases and J by 4 bases, with 13 bases between. The CDR3 is 15 residues long. Looked up from germline, CDR1 is SGHRS and CDR2 is YFSETQ. The CDR3 here is CASSLGVRGGTEAFF. The CDR3 DNA sequence: TGCGCCAGCAGCTTGGGAGTCCGGGGGGGCACTGAAGCTTTCTTT.

This clonotype turned up a few times. This chain links TRBV29-1 with TRBJ2-5, with D possibly matching TRBD2 (6 bases). This CDR3 contains 14 residues. V lost 7 bases, J lost 3 bases, and 18 bases lay in between. Germline CDR1 reads SQVTM; CDR2 reads ANQGSEA. This CDR3 reads CSADWGDFEETQYF. CDR3 coding DNA: TGCAGCGCCGATTGGGGGGACTTCGAAGAGACCCAGTACTTC.

The J gene is TRBJ2-1, the V gene TRBV4-3; 9 bases are shared with TRBD2. This CDR3 spans 19 amino acids. Losses at the gene ends were 0 bases for V and 3 bases for J; bases not matched to a gene: 12. CDR1 and CDR2 (germline): LGHNA, YSLEER. The CDR3 DNA reads TGCGCCAGCAGCCAAGAACTTTGGGCGGGAGGGCCTTTCTACAATGAGCAGTTCTTC. Its protein is CASSQELWAGGPFYNEQFF.

The chain uses TRBV9 and TRBJ1-6; TRBD1 matches at 8 bases. The length of the CDR3 is 16 residues. The V gene end was trimmed by 1 base and the J gene end by 9 bases; junction bases not matched to a gene: 9. Germline CDR1 reads SGDLS; CDR2 reads YYNGEE. CDR3 sequence (DNA): TGTGCCAGCAGCGTAAGAGACAGGGGACCAGGTTCACCCCTCCACTTT. Its protein is CASSVRDRGPGSPLHF.

This clonotype came up a few times. The rearrangement uses TRBV14 and TRBJ2-1, with TRBD1 as a possible D gene (6 bases). CDR1 and CDR2 from the germline V gene are SGHDN and FVKESK. Between the trimmed V and J ends, which lost 4 bases and 10 bases, there was a span of 17 bases. The CDR3 totals 14 residues. The CDR3 DNA reads as TGTGCCAGCAGCCGCTTTCTACAGGGCGGGGAGCAGTTCTTC. Protein: CASSRFLQGGEQFF.

The rearrangement uses TRBV24-1 and TRBJ2-5, with 8 nucleotides matching TRBD2. V dropped 1 base and J dropped 5; count of bases not matched to a gene: 11. The CDR3 is 17 residues long. Germline CDR1 KGHDR, CDR2 SFDVKD. DNA for the CDR3: TGTGCCACCAGTGATTTCGGTCGGGGGGGGAGTTCGGAGACCCAGTACTTC. This translates into CATSDFGRGGSSETQYF.

V usage is TRBV12-3 or TRBV12-4 and J usage is TRBJ2-2; TRBD2 aligns across 7 bases. CDR3 size: 16 residues. Trimming cost V 3 bases and J 5 bases; bases outside gene matches: 9. CDR3 nucleotides: TGTGCCAGCAGTTTGGACCCGCAGCGGGGAACCGGGGAGCTGTTTTTT. This gives the protein CASSLDPQRGTGELFF.

This clonotype was detected only once. The chain couples TRBV6-6 to TRBJ2-2; no reliable D call. V lost 1 base to trimming and J lost 1 base, with 10 bases between them. Germline-derived CDR1 and CDR2 are MNHNY and SVGAGI (reference sequence). This CDR3 is 16 amino acids long. The CDR3 nucleotides are TGTGCCAGCAGTTACTTTACCGTAAAGAACACCGGGGAGCTGTTTTTT. Translating it yields CASSYFTVKNTGELFF.

The chain joins TRBV12-3 or TRBV12-4 to TRBJ2-3; D not certain. CDR3 length: 14 residues. V was pared by 11 bases and J by 2 bases, with 17 bases between. CDR3 in DNA: TGTGCCTGCCGCGTAGACACGTACACAGATACGCAGTATTTT. Its translation: CACRVDTYTDTQYF.

The rearrangement uses TRBV5-1 and TRBJ2-3; TRBD2 aligns across 9 bases. V lost 4 bases and J lost 6; bases outside the gene matches: 3. The germline V gene has CDR1 SGHRS and CDR2 YFSETQ. The CDR3 extends over 13 amino acids. The chain's CDR3 is CASSVAGVDTQYF. The CDR3, as DNA: TGCGCCAGCAGCGTAGCGGGGGTTGATACGCAGTATTTT.

This clonotype came up a few times. The rearrangement links TRBV20-1 to TRBJ1-5, with D unresolved. There are 16 residues in the CDR3. Germline V gives CDR1 DFQATT, CDR2 SNEGSKA (reference sequence). Trimming shortened V by 0 bases and J by 3 bases, and 15 bases separated the two germline ends. The CDR3 sequence: CSARDRVASPNQPQHF. The CDR3 DNA reads TGCAGTGCTAGAGATCGAGTGGCCAGTCCCAATCAGCCCCAGCATTTT.

This clonotype was found a few times. This rearrangement joins TRBV5-6 to TRBJ1-2; 7 bases line up with TRBD1. This CDR3 has 13 amino acids. Germline V lookup: CDR1 SGHDT, CDR2 YYEEEE. Trimming took 2 bases from V and 8 from J; bases not matched to a gene: 6. The CDR3 region has the DNA TGTGCCAGCAGCTTAAGACAGGGAAGGGGCTACACCTTC. It translates to CASSLRQGRGYTF.

This chain joins TRBV27 and TRBJ2-7; the D gene is possibly TRBD2 (5 bases). The germline V gene encodes CDR1 MNHEY and CDR2 SMNVEV (reference sequence). This CDR3 spans 16 amino acids. V shed 0 bases and J shed 2 bases, with 14 bases lying between them. This chain's CDR3 is CASSLSSLRRPYEQYF. CDR3 DNA: TGTGCCAGCAGTTTATCGAGTCTAAGGAGGCCCTACGAGCAGTACTTC.

This clonotype was counted a single time. The J gene is TRBJ2-3, the V gene TRBV5-1; 7 nucleotides agree with TRBD1. Germline V lookup: CDR1 SGHRS, CDR2 YFSETQ. The CDR3 consists of 15 residues. The J segment lost 2 bases and the V segment lost 5 bases, leaving 8 bases of the junction unmatched. Written as DNA, the CDR3 is TGCGCCAGCAGAGAACAGGGGTCCCCCACAGATACGCAGTATTTT. It translates to CASREQGSPTDTQYF.

This clonotype was counted many times. This chain connects TRBV2 to TRBJ2-5; 8 bases are shared with TRBD2. CDR1 SNHLY and CDR2 FYNNEI come from the germline V gene. The CDR3 contains 13 residues. V was clipped by 8 bases and J by 2 bases; unmatched bases: 4. CDR3 nucleotide sequence: TGTGCCAGCGAGCGGGGGATGCAAGAGACCCAGTACTTC. Amino acid sequence: CASERGMQETQYF.

This clonotype has more than one count but fewer than ten. The chain uses TRBV28 and TRBJ2-3; D ambiguous. Per the germline V gene, CDR1 is MDHEN and CDR2 is SYDVKM. The V gene lost 6 bases and the J gene lost 0 bases, with 19 bases spanning the gap. The CDR3 totals 17 residues. CDR3: CASSSPVASVSTDTQYF. The CDR3, as DNA: TGTGCCAGCAGCTCTCCTGTGGCGTCGGTGAGCACAGATACGCAGTATTTT.

This clonotype was observed a single time. The V and J genes are TRBV7-9 and TRBJ2-5, with 7 bases that match TRBD2. Germline CDR1 is SEHNR and CDR2 is FQNEAQ (reference sequence). V lost 6 bases, J lost 2 bases, and 6 bases stayed unmatched. This CDR3 is built from 14 residues. In nucleotides, the CDR3 is TGTGCCAGCAGAGGACCAGCGGGACAAGAGACCCAGTACTTC. Its translation is CASRGPAGQETQYF.

The CDR3 nucleotides read TGCAGCGTTATGACTACCAATGAGCAGTTCTTC. Translated, it gives CSVMTTNEQFF. The chain has TRBV29-1 and TRBJ2-1; TRBD2 is a possible D gene (5 bases). CDR1 is SQVTM, CDR2 ANQGSEA, per germline. The germline V and J ends were trimmed by 5 bases and 6 bases, with 8 bases remaining between them. There are 11 residues in the CDR3.

This clonotype was seen just once. The rearrangement joins TRBV20-1 to TRBJ2-1; D may be TRBD2 (5 bases). Germline lookup yields CDR1 DFQATT and CDR2 SNEGSKA (reference sequence). V was cut by 6 bases and J by 0 bases, with 18 bases left in between. The CDR3 has 16 amino acids. The DNA of the CDR3 is TGCAGTGCCAAGAAGGAGGCAGGCTTCTCCTACAATGAGCAGTTCTTC. It yields the protein CSAKKEAGFSYNEQFF.

In the case of this clonotype: The junction departs from the called germline gene at one end, perhaps through a read error. The V gene is TRBV20-1, the J gene TRBJ2-5, with D perhaps TRBD2 (6 bases). Germline CDR1 DFQATT, CDR2 SNEGSKA (reference sequence). CDR3 length: 13 amino acids. The CDR3 DNA sequence: TGCAGTGCTAGATGGCGTACCGGGGGAACCCCGTTCTTC. Its translation is CSARWRTGGTPFF.

The chain couples TRBV7-2 to TRBJ1-2; D is possibly TRBD1 (6 bases). There are 14 residues in the CDR3. Between the trimmed V and J ends, which lost 5 bases and 0 bases, there was a span of 10 bases. Per the germline V gene, CDR1 is SGHTA and CDR2 is FQGNSA. The CDR3, as DNA: TGTGCCAGCAGCACACAGGGTTCTAACTATGGCTACACCTTC. Its protein product is CASSTQGSNYGYTF.

This chain links TRBV6-2 or TRBV6-3 with TRBJ1-3, with no clear D. The CDR3 is made up of 14 amino acids. Germline assignment: CDR1 MNHEY and CDR2 SVGEGT. Deletions cut 1 base from V and 0 bases from J, with 4 bases between. The CDR3 coding sequence is TGTGCCAGCAGTTACTTGGACTCTGGAAACACCATATATTTT. Amino acid sequence: CASSYLDSGNTIYF.

The chain joins TRBV7-2 to TRBJ2-7; D is possibly TRBD1 (6 bases). This CDR3 is built from 14 residues. The ends were cut back, 1 base at V and 2 bases at J, with 9 bases in the middle. CDR1 is SGHTA, CDR2 FQGNSA, per germline. CDR3 protein: CASSLDPGAYEQYF. The CDR3 DNA sequence: TGTGCCAGCAGCTTAGACCCAGGGGCCTACGAGCAGTACTTC.

The chain is built from TRBV14 and TRBJ1-2, with no clear D. CDR1 and CDR2 from the germline V gene are SGHDN and FVKESK. The CDR3 length is 13 residues. Trimming removed 3 bases at V and 8 bases at J, with 13 bases between. The CDR3 protein is CASSQIREGGYTF. The DNA of the CDR3 is TGTGCCAGCAGCCAGATTAGGGAGGGAGGCTACACCTTC.

This clonotype has only a few counts. The rearrangement uses TRBV7-9 and TRBJ2-1; D unclear. Per germline, CDR1 SEHNR and CDR2 FQNEAQ (reference sequence). Trimming took 5 bases from V and 8 from J, leaving 7 bases between them. There are 11 residues in the CDR3. DNA of the CDR3: TGTGCCAGCAGCAGGTACGATGAGCAGTTCTTC. Its translation: CASSRYDEQFF. Full variable domain (outside the CDR3, taken from reference TRBV7-9 and TRBJ2-1): DTGVSQNPRHKITKRGQNVTFRCDPISEHNRLYWYRQTLGQGPEFLTYFQNEAQLEKSRLLSDRFSAERPKGSFSTLEIQRTEQGDSAMYLCASSRYDEQFFGPGTRLTVL.